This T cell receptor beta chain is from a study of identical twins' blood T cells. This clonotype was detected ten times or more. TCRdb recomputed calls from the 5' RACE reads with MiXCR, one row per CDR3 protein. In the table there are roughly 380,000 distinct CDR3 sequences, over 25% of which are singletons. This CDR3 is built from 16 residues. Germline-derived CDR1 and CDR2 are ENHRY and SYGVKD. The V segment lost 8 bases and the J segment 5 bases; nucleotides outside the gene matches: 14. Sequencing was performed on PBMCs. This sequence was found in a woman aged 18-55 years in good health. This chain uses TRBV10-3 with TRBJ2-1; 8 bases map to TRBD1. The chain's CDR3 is CAIAHPGTGPDNEQFF. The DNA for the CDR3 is TGTGCCATCGCCCATCCCGGGACAGGTCCAGACAATGAGCAGTTCTTC.